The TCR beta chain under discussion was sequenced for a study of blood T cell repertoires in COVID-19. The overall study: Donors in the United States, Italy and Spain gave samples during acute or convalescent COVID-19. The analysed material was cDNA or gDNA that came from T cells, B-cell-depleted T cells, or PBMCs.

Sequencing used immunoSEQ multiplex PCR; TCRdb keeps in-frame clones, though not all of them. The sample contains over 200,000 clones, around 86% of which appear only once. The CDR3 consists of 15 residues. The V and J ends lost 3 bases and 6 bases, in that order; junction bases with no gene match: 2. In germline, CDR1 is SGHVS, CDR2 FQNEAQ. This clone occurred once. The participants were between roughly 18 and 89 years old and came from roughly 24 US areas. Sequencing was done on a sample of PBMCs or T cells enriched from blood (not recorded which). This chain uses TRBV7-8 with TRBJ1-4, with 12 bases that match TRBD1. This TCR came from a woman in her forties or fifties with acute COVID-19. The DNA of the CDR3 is TGTGCCAGCAGCTTTGGGACAGGGGGCGATGAAAAACTGTTTTTT. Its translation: CASSFGTGGDEKLFF.